This T cell receptor (beta chain) was sequenced for a study of blood T cell repertoires in COVID-19. As for the study in general: Samples of COVID-19 (acute and convalescent) were obtained from the United States, Italy and Spain.

Seattle enrolled patients during active infection and tracked them longitudinally. This clone showed up just a few times. Clones were read by immunoSEQ multiplex PCR, and TCRdb kept only the in-frame ones, dropping some. The table lists under 300,000 clones, about nine tenths of them singletons. The CDR3 is made up of 13 amino acids. Trimming removed 0 bases from V and 4 bases from J, with 8 bases in between. From germline, CDR1 is SGDLS and CDR2 YYNGEE. The origin of this receptor is a man aged 25-45 years with COVID-19, enrolled during active disease. The sample comprised peripheral blood. The chain employs TRBV9 and TRBJ2-7, with D perhaps matching TRBD1 (5 bases). The CDR3 nucleotides read TGTGCCAGCAGCGTAGTCAGGGAATACGAGCAGTACTTC. Translating it yields CASSVVREYEQYF.